The 14 T cell receptor beta chains presented below share a single source sample, sequenced in a study of multiple sclerosis patients with progressive multifocal leukoencephalopathy. The time point is: before natalizumab initiation. Generated by immunoSEQ multiplex PCR, the TCRdb table keeps only in-frame clones and is missing some. This table holds under 35,000 clones, nearly 95% found once. Specimen: PBMCs. The receptors here all came from a man aged 25-45 years with multiple sclerosis.

The V call is TRBV7-9, the J call TRBJ1-1; 7 bases are shared with TRBD1. The CDR3 totals 16 residues. J lost 0 bases, V lost 4 bases, and 8 bases had no gene match. Germline V CDR1 and CDR2: SEHNR, FQNEAQ (reference sequence). The CDR3 spells CASSSPGGGVNTEAFF. For the CDR3, the DNA is TGTGCCAGCAGCTCCCCTGGAGGGGGCGTGAACACTGAAGCTTTCTTT.

CDR3 protein: CASKRDRGLAGELFF. In DNA form, the CDR3 reads TGTGCCAGCAAAAGGGACAGGGGATTAGCCGGGGAGCTGTTTTTT. This chain uses TRBV7-8 with TRBJ2-2, with 10 positions matching TRBD1. J was trimmed by 6 bases and V by 7 bases; bases with no gene match: 8. This CDR3 is 15 amino acids long. Germline assignment: CDR1 SGHVS and CDR2 FQNEAQ. Full variable domain (missing parts from reference TRBV7-8 and TRBJ2-2): GAGVSQSPRYKVAKRGQDVALRCDPISGHVSLFWYQQALGQGPEFLTYFQNEAQLDKSGLPSDRFFAERPEGSVSTLKIQRTQQEDSAVYLCASKRDRGLAGELFFGEGSRLTVL.

The CDR3 reads CASSLELAGDTDTQYF. The CDR3 DNA sequence: TGCGCCAGCAGCTTGGAACTAGCGGGAGACACAGATACGCAGTATTTT. The chain employs TRBV5-1 and TRBJ2-3, with TRBD2 identical over 11 bases. The CDR3 runs to 16 residues. Germline loops: CDR1 SGHRS, CDR2 YFSETQ. The ends lost 0 bases at V and 2 bases at J; junction bases unmatched: 2.

V usage is TRBV6-6 and J usage is TRBJ2-7; D not certain. CDR1 and CDR2 (germline): MNHNY, SVGAGI (reference sequence). V shed 0 bases and J shed 0 bases, with 6 bases lying between them. The length of the CDR3 is 14 residues. As DNA, the CDR3 is TGTGCCAGCAGTTACTCACGGGCCTCCTACGAGCAGTACGTC. Amino acids: CASSYSRASYEQYV.

The chain combines TRBV6-4 with TRBJ1-2; tentatively, D is TRBD1 (5 bases). Germline loops: CDR1 MRHNA, CDR2 SNTAGT. The CDR3 has 15 residues. V lost 3 bases and J 5 bases, leaving 16 bases between the germline ends. CDR3 protein: CASSESPQGRYGYTF. DNA for the CDR3: TGTGCCAGCAGTGAATCACCCCAGGGTCGGTATGGCTACACCTTC.

This chain joins TRBV20-1 and TRBJ2-1; no reliable D call. The CDR3 has 11 amino acids. V was clipped by 2 bases and J by 4 bases, with 3 bases between them. Germline values: CDR1 DFQATT, CDR2 SNEGSKA (reference sequence). CDR3 sequence: CSARLYNEQFF. CDR3 bases: TGCAGTGCTAGACTGTACAATGAGCAGTTCTTC.

The J gene is TRBJ2-7, the V gene TRBV2, with a weak D call TRBD2 (5 bases). This CDR3 spans 12 amino acids. Germline V gene sequence: CDR1 SNHLY, CDR2 FYNNEI. The V gene lost 9 bases and the J gene lost 2 bases, with 11 bases spanning the gap. CDR3 sequence (DNA): TGTGCCAGTAAGCGGCCCCCCTACGAGCAGTACGTC. Protein: CASKRPPYEQYV.

This sequence joins TRBV19 and TRBJ2-7; D is perhaps TRBD2 (5 bases). Germline CDR1 and CDR2: LNHDA and SQIVND (reference sequence). V lost 5 bases and J lost 6, with 14 bases in between. The CDR3 totals 13 residues. The CDR3 protein is CASSQARTREQYF. The DNA of the CDR3 is TGTGCCAGTAGTCAGGCCCGGACTCGCGAGCAGTACTTC.

This clone was seen only once. The chain uses TRBV27 and TRBJ1-5; D is uncertain. The CDR3 length is 15 residues. Looked up from germline, CDR1 is MNHEY and CDR2 is SMNVEV (reference sequence). V dropped 6 bases and J dropped 0 bases, with 12 bases sitting between them. In DNA, the CDR3 is TGTGCCAGCAGGGCCGGCTACGTTAGCAATCAGCCCCAGCATTTT. Protein sequence: CASRAGYVSNQPQHF.

The chain joins TRBV6-5 to TRBJ1-1, with unresolved D. This CDR3 is 13 amino acids long. CDR1 MNHEY and CDR2 SVGAGI come from the germline V gene. V gave up 2 bases and J gave up 1 base, with 5 bases separating them. The CDR3 nucleotides read TGTGCCAGCAGTTACCCGGGGAACACTGAAGCTTTCTTT. Encoded protein: CASSYPGNTEAFF.

This chain uses TRBV7-8 with TRBJ1-5; a possible D gene is TRBD1 (5 bases). Germline V gene sequence: CDR1 SGHVS, CDR2 FQNEAQ. The V end was cut by 5 bases, the J end by 4 bases, with 15 bases between. The CDR3 has 15 residues. This CDR3 is CASSTTPGPNQPQHF. CDR3 in DNA: TGTGCCAGCAGCACCACACCGGGACCGAATCAGCCCCAGCATTTT.

The genes are TRBV19 and TRBJ1-2; D not certain. The CDR3 has 13 amino acids. Trimming removed 0 bases at V and 4 bases at J, with 6 bases between. Germline V gene data show CDR1 as LNHDA and CDR2 as SQIVND (reference sequence). CDR3 residues: CASSIDWGYGYTF. In DNA, the CDR3 is TGTGCCAGTAGTATAGATTGGGGCTATGGCTACACCTTC.

This chain connects TRBV27 to TRBJ2-5; the D is unclear. The DNA matches TRBJ2-7 better at its end, which makes the J call doubtful. This CDR3 contains 13 residues. Germline V CDR1 and CDR2: MNHEY, SMNVEV (reference sequence). The CDR3 DNA reads TGTGCCAGCAGTTTACTTAGCACGGGCGAGCAGTACTTC. Translated, it gives CASSLLSTGEQYF.

This clone occurred a few times. This rearrangement joins TRBV7-9 to TRBJ1-3; D gene ambiguous. The germline V and J ends were trimmed by 5 bases and 2 bases, with 7 bases remaining between them. CDR1 and CDR2 from the germline V gene are SEHNR and FQNEAQ (reference sequence). The CDR3 loop spans 13 amino acids. In DNA, the CDR3 is TGTGCCAGCAGCCCCTCTCCTGGAAACACCATATATTTT. Protein product: CASSPSPGNTIYF.